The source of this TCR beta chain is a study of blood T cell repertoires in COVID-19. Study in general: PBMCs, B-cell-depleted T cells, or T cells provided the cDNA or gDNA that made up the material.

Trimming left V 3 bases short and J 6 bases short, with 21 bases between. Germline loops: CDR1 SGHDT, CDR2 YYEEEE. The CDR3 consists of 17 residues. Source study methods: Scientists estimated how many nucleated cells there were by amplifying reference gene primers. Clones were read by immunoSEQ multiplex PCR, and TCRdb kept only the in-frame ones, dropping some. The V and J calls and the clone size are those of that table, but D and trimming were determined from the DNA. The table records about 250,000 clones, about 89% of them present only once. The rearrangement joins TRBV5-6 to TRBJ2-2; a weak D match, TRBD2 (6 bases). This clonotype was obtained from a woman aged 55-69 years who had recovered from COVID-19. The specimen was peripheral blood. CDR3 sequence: CASSSEGGRVIPGELFF. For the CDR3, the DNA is TGTGCCAGCAGCTCGGAGGGAGGAAGGGTTATTCCCGGGGAGCTGTTTTTT. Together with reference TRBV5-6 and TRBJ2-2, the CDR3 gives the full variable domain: DAGVTQSPTHLIKTRGQQVTLRCSPKSGHDTVSWYQQALGQGPQFIFQYYEEEERQRGNFPDRFSGHQFPNYSSELNVNALLLGDSALYLCASSSEGGRVIPGELFFGEGSRLTVL.